The TCR beta chain under discussion was sequenced for a study of Graves' ophthalmopathy and Graves' hyperthyroidism. The CDR3 covers 13 residues. Germline CDR1 and CDR2: ENHRY and SYGVKD. V was pared by 6 bases and J by 5 bases, with 1 base of the junction left unmatched. Researchers took RNA transcripts and amplified TCR beta CDR3 regions from them. RT-PCR was first run with HTBI primers, then multiplex PCR in a second round. TCRdb reanalysed the multiplex PCR reads using MiXCR and keeps one entry per CDR3 protein. The sample carries roughly 39,000 distinct CDR3 sequences, roughly 49% recorded once. This TCR derives from an adult woman with stable Graves' hyperthyroidism. The sequenced material came from peripheral blood. This chain links TRBV10-3 with TRBJ1-5, with TRBD1 identical over 10 bases. CDR3 in amino acids: CAISGTGDQPQHF. As DNA, the CDR3 is TGTGCCATCAGCGGGACAGGGGATCAGCCCCAGCATTTT.